A single sample is the source of the 21 T cell receptor beta chains below, sequenced in a study of T cells after posttransplantation cyclophosphamide. Method: immunoSEQ multiplex PCR; TCRdb's copy keeps in-frame clones and lacks some. The sample lists tens of thousands of clones; 98% were seen once. Cells defined as naive were viable CD3+CD4+ or CD3+CD8+ and CCR7+CD45RA+CD45RO-CD95-CD27+CD28+. Sequencing used naive CD4+ T cells sorted from PBMCs. These receptors all come from a man in his forties in good health, CMV-negative, and a related stem cell transplant donor.

The chain couples TRBV29-1 to TRBJ2-2; 7 nucleotides agree with TRBD2. CDR1 and CDR2 from the germline V gene are SQVTM and ANQGSEA. This CDR3 is 13 amino acids long. V gave up 4 bases and J gave up 6 bases; unmatched junction bases: 5. CDR3 coding DNA: TGCAGCGTTGTCGGGGGAGGGGCCGGGGAGCTGTTTTTT. It is translated as CSVVGGGAGELFF.

The rearrangement links TRBV6-5 to TRBJ1-2, with D perhaps TRBD1 (5 bases). This CDR3 is built from 15 residues. With 6 bases removed from V and 2 bases from J, the gap between germline ends came to 16 bases. CDR1 and CDR2 (germline): MNHEY, SVGAGI. The CDR3 loop reads CASSQGQGVNYGYTF. In DNA, the CDR3 is TGTGCCAGCAGCCAAGGCCAAGGGGTAAACTATGGCTACACCTTC.

The CDR3 protein is CASSYAGEGETQYF. For the CDR3, the DNA is TGTGCCAGCAGTTACGCGGGGGAGGGAGAGACCCAGTACTTC. This chain connects TRBV6-5 to TRBJ2-5, with 7 bases aligning to TRBD2. Germline V lookup: CDR1 MNHEY, CDR2 SVGAGI. V was clipped by 2 bases and J by 4 bases; unmatched bases: 4. The CDR3 is 14 residues long.

This chain joins TRBV7-6 and TRBJ2-7, with 8 bases fitting TRBD2. This CDR3 comprises 16 residues. Germline V gives CDR1 SGHVS, CDR2 FNYEAQ. V trimming: 0 bases; J trimming: 6 bases; junction bases outside the gene matches: 10. Here the CDR3 DNA reads TGTGCCAGCAGCTTAGCTTCAGCGGGAGTTATGGGCGAGCAGTACTTC. This sequence encodes CASSLASAGVMGEQYF.

This chain joins TRBV7-8 and TRBJ2-5, with 8 positions matching TRBD2. There are 16 residues in the CDR3. V lost 5 bases, J lost 4 bases, and 12 bases stayed unmatched. Per germline, CDR1 SGHVS and CDR2 FQNEAQ. The CDR3 DNA is TGTGCCAGCAGCGGACCGGGACTAGGCCTCCGAGAGACCCAGTACTTC. Protein sequence: CASSGPGLGLRETQYF.

The V and J genes are TRBV6-6 and TRBJ1-3; TRBD1 matches 7 bases. In germline, CDR1 is MNHNY, CDR2 SVGAGI (reference sequence). Germline trimming cut 2 bases from V and 2 bases from J; bases unmatched to any gene: 3. The CDR3 loop spans 15 amino acids. The CDR3 nucleotides read TGTGCCAGCAGTTACGGAGACAGGGCTGGAAACACCATATATTTT. Its protein is CASSYGDRAGNTIYF.

The chain links TRBV6-6 to TRBJ2-5; 7 positions match TRBD1. V shed 2 bases and J 4 bases; nucleotides not matched to a gene: 10. This CDR3 spans 16 amino acids. CDR1 and CDR2 from the germline V gene are MNHNY and SVGAGI (reference sequence). This CDR3 is CASSYTPDRVRETQYF. The CDR3 DNA follows: TGTGCCAGCAGTTACACCCCCGACAGGGTGAGAGAGACCCAGTACTTC.

The rearrangement uses TRBV5-4 and TRBJ2-6; 7 nucleotides match TRBD1. J lost 1 base, V lost 2 bases, and 6 bases had no gene match. The CDR3 totals 17 residues. Germline assignment: CDR1 SGHNT and CDR2 YYREEE (reference sequence). CDR3 nucleotide sequence: TGTGCCAGCAGCTTCCGGGACAGAGCTTCTGGGGCCAACGTCCTGACTTTC. Protein product: CASSFRDRASGANVLTF.

The chain couples TRBV30 to TRBJ1-1, with D uncertain. Germline V gene data show CDR1 as GTSNPN and CDR2 as SVGIG (reference sequence). V dropped 0 bases and J dropped 0 bases, with 8 bases sitting between them. The CDR3 has 14 residues. Here the CDR3 DNA reads TGTGCCTGGAGTGTAGGACTGATGAACACTGAAGCTTTCTTT. Translation gives CAWSVGLMNTEAFF.

This CDR3 is CAWTRTGITYEQYF. CDR3 in DNA: TGTGCCTGGACGAGGACAGGCATCACCTACGAGCAGTACTTC. The chain joins TRBV30 to TRBJ2-7; 7 bases match TRBD1. The germline V gene encodes CDR1 GTSNPN and CDR2 SVGIG (reference sequence). With 4 bases clipped from V and 2 bases from J, the junction kept 8 bases outside the gene matches. CDR3 length: 14 residues.

The chain uses TRBV28 and TRBJ2-5, with TRBD1 matching over 8 bases. Trimming cost V 3 bases and J 4 bases; bases outside gene matches: 7. Germline V lookup: CDR1 MDHEN, CDR2 SYDVKM. CDR3 length: 15 amino acids. CDR3 amino acids: CASSFQRGQGETQYF. In nucleotides, the CDR3 is TGTGCCAGCAGTTTTCAAAGAGGACAGGGAGAGACCCAGTACTTC.

This chain uses TRBV25-1 with TRBJ2-1; 7 bases agree with TRBD2. The CDR3 contains 15 residues. V trimming: 6 bases; J trimming: 3 bases; junction bases outside the gene matches: 8. Germline V gene data show CDR1 as MGHDK and CDR2 as SYGVNS. The CDR3 region has the DNA TGTGCCAGCAGCGAGCTAGCGGAAGGCTACAATGAGCAGTTCTTC. Amino acid sequence: CASSELAEGYNEQFF. The entire variable domain, with the rest obtained from reference TRBV25-1 and TRBJ2-1, is as follows: EADIYQTPRYLVIGTGKKITLECSQTMGHDKMYWYQQDPGMELHLIHYSYGVNSTEKGDLSSESTVSRIRTEHFPLTLESARPSHTSQYLCASSELAEGYNEQFFGPGTRLTVL.

Only one count was recorded for this clone. The chain links TRBV11-2 to TRBJ1-1, with no clear D. V lost 2 bases, J lost 10 bases, and 14 bases lay in between. The CDR3 extends over 13 amino acids. Germline CDR1 reads SGHAT; CDR2 reads FQNNGV. The CDR3 DNA reads as TGTGCCAGCAGCTTAAATGAGAATATTGGAGCTTTCTTT. Amino acids: CASSLNENIGAFF.

CDR3 protein: CASSKPSHEQFF. Written as DNA, the CDR3 is TGTGCCAGTAGTAAGCCATCCCATGAGCAGTTCTTC. V is TRBV19 and J is TRBJ2-1; D uncertain. V was pared by 4 bases and J by 8 bases, with 9 bases between. Germline lookup yields CDR1 LNHDA and CDR2 SQIVND (reference sequence). The CDR3 covers 12 residues.

This chain uses TRBV6-1 with TRBJ2-2; 7 nucleotides align to TRBD2. Germline V gene lookup returns CDR1 MNHNS and CDR2 SASEGT. V was pared by 1 base and J by 1 base, with 3 bases of the junction left unmatched. This CDR3 is built from 16 residues. CDR3 amino acids: CASSEVGGRNTGELFF. The DNA of the CDR3 is TGTGCCAGCAGTGAAGTCGGCGGGAGGAACACCGGGGAGCTGTTTTTT.

The chain carries TRBV11-3 and TRBJ2-5; the D gene is possibly TRBD2 (6 bases). Trimming pared 3 bases from V and 1 base from J, leaving 9 bases between. The CDR3 is 14 residues long. The V gene's germline CDR1 is SGHNT and CDR2 YENEEA. CDR3 region: CASSLAGPQETQYF. As DNA, the CDR3 is TGTGCCAGCAGCTTGGCGGGACCCCAAGAGACCCAGTACTTC.

The rearrangement uses TRBV5-1 and TRBJ1-2, with 8 bases matching TRBD1. There are 15 residues in the CDR3. CDR1 and CDR2 from the germline V gene are SGHRS and YFSETQ. The trim removed 4 bases at V and 0 bases at J, leaving 5 bases unmatched. The CDR3 region is CASSLETGANYGYTF. The DNA of the CDR3 is TGCGCCAGCAGCCTAGAGACAGGGGCTAACTATGGCTACACCTTC.

The chain is built from TRBV14 and TRBJ2-1, with D possibly TRBD2 on 5 matching bases. Trimming stripped 3 bases from V and 10 bases from J, with 13 bases between. The germline V gene encodes CDR1 SGHDN and CDR2 FVKESK. The length of the CDR3 is 13 residues. The CDR3 sequence is CASSQTTAGEQFF. The CDR3 bases are TGTGCCAGCAGCCAGACCACGGCGGGCGAGCAGTTCTTC. The full variable domain, its missing parts supplied by reference TRBV14 and TRBJ2-1, is EAGVTQFPSHSVIEKGQTVTLRCDPISGHDNLYWYRRVMGKEIKFLLHFVKESKQDESGMPNNRFLAERTGGTYSTLKVQPAELEDSGVYFCASSQTTAGEQFFGPGTRLTVL.

Written as DNA, the CDR3 is TGTGCCAGCAGTTTTTTGGCGGCGAACACCGGGGAGCTGTTTTTT. Translating gives CASSFLAANTGELFF. The V and J genes are TRBV28 and TRBJ2-2; D ambiguous. CDR1 and CDR2 from the germline V gene are MDHEN and SYDVKM. V lost 3 bases and J 0 bases, leaving 8 bases between the germline ends. There are 15 residues in the CDR3.

This chain joins TRBV28 and TRBJ2-7; 7 nucleotides line up with TRBD1. The ends lost 3 bases at V and 5 bases at J; junction bases unmatched: 7. This CDR3 contains 14 residues. Looked up from germline, CDR1 is MDHEN and CDR2 is SYDVKM. The CDR3 loop reads CASSFPTGYDEQYF. The CDR3 DNA reads as TGTGCCAGCAGTTTCCCGACAGGGTACGACGAGCAGTACTTC. The full variable domain, rest sourced from reference TRBV28 and TRBJ2-7, is DVKVTQSSRYLVKRTGEKVFLECVQDMDHENMFWYRQDPGLGLRLIYFSYDVKMKEKGDIPEGYSVSREKKERFSLILESASTNQTSMYLCASSFPTGYDEQYFGPGTRLTVT.

The chain joins TRBV9 to TRBJ2-5, with a tentative D call TRBD2 (6 bases). CDR3 length equals 15 residues. Germline CDR1 SGDLS, CDR2 YYNGEE. V gave up 0 bases and J gave up 0 bases, with 9 bases separating them. The chain's CDR3 is CASSVGTTNQETQYF. In nucleotides, the CDR3 is TGTGCCAGCAGCGTAGGGACTACGAACCAAGAGACCCAGTACTTC.